This T cell receptor (beta chain) was identified during a study of shared clonotypes between healthy human individuals. About the research overall: A couple of women and a few men aged 18 to 49 served as donors. Donors had three CD4 naive, three CD4 memory, two CD8 naive and one CD8 memory plate apiece. General study results and limits: Exclusively blood specimens were collected; tissue repertoires likely differ. Unshared clonotypes carried lower generation probabilities than those common to all four donors.

CD8 cells regarded as naive lacked CD45RO, were positively chosen for CCR7, and omitted terminally differentiated effector memory CD45RA+ cells. TCRdb keeps only in-frame clones here, not all; method: immunoSEQ multiplex PCR. The table records about 2 million clones, roughly 94% of them present only once. Germline-derived CDR1 and CDR2 are SGHAT and FQNNGV. Trimming removed 5 bases at V and 2 bases at J, with 16 bases between. The CDR3 is made up of 15 amino acids. Note on this clone: Its antigen is not identified.

The source of this sequence is a young man in good health. The sample was naive CD8+ T cells sorted from blood. The chain has TRBV11-2 and TRBJ2-7, with D perhaps matching TRBD2 (5 bases). CDR3 sequence (DNA): TGTGCCAGCAGCCCCGTCGGACTCCGACCCTACGAGCAGTACTTC. This gives the protein CASSPVGLRPYEQYF.